Following are 3 T cell receptor beta chains from one sample sequenced in a study of shared clonotypes between healthy human individuals. Clones were sequenced by immunoSEQ multiplex PCR, and TCRdb holds only the in-frame ones, with some missing. This sample carries about 2 million clones, over 85% of them seen once, and the ten largest clones take under 1.5%. CD45RO-negative cells were positively selected for CCR7, leaving out terminally differentiated effector memory CD45RA+ cells. Material for sequencing was naive CD8+ T cells sorted from blood. The receptors derive from a man aged 18 to 30 in good health.

This clone was seen many times. Other DNA sequences in this specimen translate into the identical CDR3. The chain joins TRBV5-4 to TRBJ2-7; no definite D call. Germline CDR1 and CDR2: SGHNT and YYREEE (reference sequence). The germline V and J ends were trimmed by 0 bases and 3 bases, with 1 base remaining between them. CDR3 size: 11 residues. The CDR3 sequence is CASSLGYEQYF. For the CDR3, the DNA is TGTGCCAGCAGCTTGGGCTACGAGCAGTACTTC. Full variable domain (remainder filled in from reference TRBV5-4 and TRBJ2-7): ETGVTQSPTHLIKTRGQQVTLRCSSQSGHNTVSWYQQALGQGPQFIFQYYREEENGRGNFPPRFSGLQFPNYSSELNVNALELDDSALYLCASSLGYEQYFGPGTRLTVT.

The V gene is TRBV28, the J gene TRBJ2-5; perhaps TRBD2 as D (6 bases). The CDR3 loop spans 16 amino acids. V lost 2 bases and J 0 bases, leaving 13 bases between the germline ends. Germline V gives CDR1 MDHEN, CDR2 SYDVKM. The CDR3 nucleotides read TGTGCCAGCAGTTTACCGGGGGAAGGGGACCAAGAGACCCAGTACTTC. Translating it yields CASSLPGEGDQETQYF.

The gene calls are TRBV2 and TRBJ2-7, with 12 bases aligning to TRBD2. The CDR3 runs to 15 residues. Germline CDR1 and CDR2: SNHLY and FYNNEI. Trimming removed 6 bases from V and 1 base from J; junction bases left unmatched: 4. The CDR3 sequence: CASRQGLAGSYEQYF. CDR3 DNA: TGTGCCAGCAGACAGGGACTAGCGGGTTCCTACGAGCAGTACTTC.